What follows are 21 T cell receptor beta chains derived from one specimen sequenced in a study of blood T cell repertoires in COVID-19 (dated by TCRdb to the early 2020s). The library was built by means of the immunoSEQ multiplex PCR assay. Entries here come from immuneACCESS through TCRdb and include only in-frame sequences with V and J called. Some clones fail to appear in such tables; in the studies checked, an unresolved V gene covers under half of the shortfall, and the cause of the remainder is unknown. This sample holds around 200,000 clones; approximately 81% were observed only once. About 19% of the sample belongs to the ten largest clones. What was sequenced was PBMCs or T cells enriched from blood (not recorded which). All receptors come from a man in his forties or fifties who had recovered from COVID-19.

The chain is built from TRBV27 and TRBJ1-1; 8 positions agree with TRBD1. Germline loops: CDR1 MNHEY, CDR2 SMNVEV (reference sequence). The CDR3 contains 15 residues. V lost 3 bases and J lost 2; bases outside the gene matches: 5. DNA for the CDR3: TGTGCCAGCAGTTTTCGGGCAGGGGGCAACACTGAAGCTTTCTTT. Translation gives CASSFRAGGNTEAFF.

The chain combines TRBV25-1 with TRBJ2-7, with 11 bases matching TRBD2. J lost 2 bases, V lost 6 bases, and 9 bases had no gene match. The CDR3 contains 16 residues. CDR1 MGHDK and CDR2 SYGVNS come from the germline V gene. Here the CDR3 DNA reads TGTGCCAGCAGCCTCTCTAGCGGGAGGCCCCCCTACGAGCAGTACTTC. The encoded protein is CASSLSSGRPPYEQYF.

This chain's CDR3 is CASSPSPSNTGELFF. The DNA for the CDR3 is TGTGCCAGCAGCCCGAGCCCGTCGAACACCGGGGAGCTGTTTTTT. J is TRBJ2-2 and V is TRBV4-2; D uncertain. The CDR3 length is 15 residues. CDR1 is LGHNA, CDR2 YNFKEQ, per germline. Trimming took 4 bases from V and 0 from J, leaving 9 bases between them.

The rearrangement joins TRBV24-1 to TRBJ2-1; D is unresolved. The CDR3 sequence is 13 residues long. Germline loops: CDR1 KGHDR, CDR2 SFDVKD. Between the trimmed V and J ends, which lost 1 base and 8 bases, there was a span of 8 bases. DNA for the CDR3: TGTGCCACCAGTGATTTTGATTCGGATGAGCAGTTCTTC. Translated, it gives CATSDFDSDEQFF.

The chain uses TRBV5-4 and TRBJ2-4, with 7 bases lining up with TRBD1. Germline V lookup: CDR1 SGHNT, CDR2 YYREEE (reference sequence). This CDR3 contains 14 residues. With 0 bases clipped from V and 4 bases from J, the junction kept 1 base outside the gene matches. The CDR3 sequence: CASSLAGQKNIQYF. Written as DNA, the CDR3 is TGTGCCAGCAGCTTGGCGGGACAGAAAAACATTCAGTACTTC.

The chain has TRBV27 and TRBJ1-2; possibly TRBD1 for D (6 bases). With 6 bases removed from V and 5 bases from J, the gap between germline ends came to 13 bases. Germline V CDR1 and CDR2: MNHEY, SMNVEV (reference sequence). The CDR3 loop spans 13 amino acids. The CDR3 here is CASRIAGEYGYTF. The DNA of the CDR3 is TGTGCCAGCAGAATTGCAGGGGAATATGGCTACACCTTC.

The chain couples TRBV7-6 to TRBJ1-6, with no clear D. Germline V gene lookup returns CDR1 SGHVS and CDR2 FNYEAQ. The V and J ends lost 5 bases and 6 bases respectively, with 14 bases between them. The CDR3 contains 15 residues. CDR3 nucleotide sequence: TGTGCCAGCAGCCTCGTCGGGGAGGGTAATTCACCCCTCCACTTT. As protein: CASSLVGEGNSPLHF.

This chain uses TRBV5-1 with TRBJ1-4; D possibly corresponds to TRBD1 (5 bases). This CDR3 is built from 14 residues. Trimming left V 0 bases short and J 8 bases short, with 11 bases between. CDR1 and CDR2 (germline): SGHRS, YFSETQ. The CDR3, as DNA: TGCGCCAGCAGCTTGGCAGGGTTCGAGGAAAAACTGTTTTTT. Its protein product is CASSLAGFEEKLFF.

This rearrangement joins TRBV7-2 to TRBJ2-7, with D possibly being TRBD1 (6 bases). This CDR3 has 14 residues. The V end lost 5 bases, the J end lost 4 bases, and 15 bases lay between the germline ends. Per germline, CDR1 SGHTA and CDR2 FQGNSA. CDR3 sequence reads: CASSPQTTGYEQYF. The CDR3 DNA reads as TGTGCCAGCAGCCCCCAGACGACAGGATACGAGCAGTACTTC.

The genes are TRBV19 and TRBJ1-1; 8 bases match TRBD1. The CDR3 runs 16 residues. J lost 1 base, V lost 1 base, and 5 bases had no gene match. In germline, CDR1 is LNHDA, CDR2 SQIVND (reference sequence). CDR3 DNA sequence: TGTGCCAGTAGTATAGGACAGGGGATCCGGAACACTGAAGCTTTCTTT. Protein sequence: CASSIGQGIRNTEAFF.

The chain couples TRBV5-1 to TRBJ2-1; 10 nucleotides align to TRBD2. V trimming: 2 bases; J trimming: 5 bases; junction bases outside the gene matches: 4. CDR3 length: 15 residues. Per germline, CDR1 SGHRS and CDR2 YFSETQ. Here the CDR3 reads CASSFLAGENNEQFF. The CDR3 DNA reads TGCGCCAGCAGCTTCCTAGCGGGAGAGAACAATGAGCAGTTCTTC.

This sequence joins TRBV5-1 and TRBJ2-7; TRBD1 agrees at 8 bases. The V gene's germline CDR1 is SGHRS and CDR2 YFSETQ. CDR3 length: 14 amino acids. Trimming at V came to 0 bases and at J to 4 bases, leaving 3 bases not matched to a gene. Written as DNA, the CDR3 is TGCGCCAGCAGCTTGGGGACAGGGAGATACGAGCAGTACTTC. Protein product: CASSLGTGRYEQYF. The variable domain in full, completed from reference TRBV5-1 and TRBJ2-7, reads KAGVTQTPRYLIKTRGQQVTLSCSPISGHRSVSWYQQTPGQGLQFLFEYFSETQRNKGNFPGRFSGRQFSNSRSEMNVSTLELGDSALYLCASSLGTGRYEQYFGPGTRLTVT.

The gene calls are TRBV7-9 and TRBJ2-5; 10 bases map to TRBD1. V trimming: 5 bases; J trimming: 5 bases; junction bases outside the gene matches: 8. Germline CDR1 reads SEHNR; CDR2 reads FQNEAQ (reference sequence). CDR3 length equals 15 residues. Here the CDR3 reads CASSLGQGVGETQYF. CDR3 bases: TGTGCCAGCAGCCTTGGACAGGGGGTAGGGGAGACCCAGTACTTC.

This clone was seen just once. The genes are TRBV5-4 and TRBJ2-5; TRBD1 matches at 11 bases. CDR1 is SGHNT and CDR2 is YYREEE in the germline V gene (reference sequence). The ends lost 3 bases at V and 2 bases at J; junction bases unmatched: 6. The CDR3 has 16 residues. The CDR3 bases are TGTGCCAGCAGCTCGGACAGGGGGCGAGAACAAGAGACCCAGTACTTC. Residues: CASSSDRGREQETQYF. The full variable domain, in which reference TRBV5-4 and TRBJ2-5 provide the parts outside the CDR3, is ETGVTQSPTHLIKTRGQQVTLRCSSQSGHNTVSWYQQALGQGPQFIFQYYREEENGRGNFPPRFSGLQFPNYSSELNVNALELDDSALYLCASSSDRGREQETQYFGPGTRLLVL.

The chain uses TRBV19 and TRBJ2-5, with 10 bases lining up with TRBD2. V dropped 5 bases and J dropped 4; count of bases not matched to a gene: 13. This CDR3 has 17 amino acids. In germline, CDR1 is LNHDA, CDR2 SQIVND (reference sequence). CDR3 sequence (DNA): TGTGCCAGTAGTCAGGGGCGAGTAGCGGGAGGTCGAGAGACCCAGTACTTC. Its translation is CASSQGRVAGGRETQYF.

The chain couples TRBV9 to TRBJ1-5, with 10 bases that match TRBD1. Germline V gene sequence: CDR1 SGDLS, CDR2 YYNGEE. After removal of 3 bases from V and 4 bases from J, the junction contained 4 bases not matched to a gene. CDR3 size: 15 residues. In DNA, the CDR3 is TGTGCCAGCAGCGGTTGGACAGGGGGAAATCAGCCCCAGCATTTT. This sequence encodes CASSGWTGGNQPQHF.

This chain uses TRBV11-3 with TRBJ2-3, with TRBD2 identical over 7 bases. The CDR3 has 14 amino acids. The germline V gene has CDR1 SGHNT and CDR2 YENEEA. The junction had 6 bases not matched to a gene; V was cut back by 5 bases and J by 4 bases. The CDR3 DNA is TGTGCCAGCAGCGTAAGCGGGATGGCAGATACGCAGTATTTT. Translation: CASSVSGMADTQYF.

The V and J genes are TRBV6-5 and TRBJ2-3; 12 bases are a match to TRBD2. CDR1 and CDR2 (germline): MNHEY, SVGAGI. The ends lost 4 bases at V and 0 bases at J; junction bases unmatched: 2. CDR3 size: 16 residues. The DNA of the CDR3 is TGTGCCAGCAGTTTTGGACTAGCGGGAAGCACAGATACGCAGTATTTT. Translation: CASSFGLAGSTDTQYF.

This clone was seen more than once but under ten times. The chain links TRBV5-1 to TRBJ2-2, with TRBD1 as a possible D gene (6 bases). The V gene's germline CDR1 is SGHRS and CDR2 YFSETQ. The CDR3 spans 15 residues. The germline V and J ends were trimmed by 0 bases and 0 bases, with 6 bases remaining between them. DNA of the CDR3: TGCGCCAGCAGCTTGGCAGGGGCGAACACCGGGGAGCTGTTTTTT. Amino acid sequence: CASSLAGANTGELFF.

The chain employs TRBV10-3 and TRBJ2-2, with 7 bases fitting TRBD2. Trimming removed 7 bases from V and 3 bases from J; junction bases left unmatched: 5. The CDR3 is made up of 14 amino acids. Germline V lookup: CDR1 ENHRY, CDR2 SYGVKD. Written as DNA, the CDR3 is TGTGCCATCACTTCTCGGGGGGACACCGGGGAGCTGTTTTTT. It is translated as CAITSRGDTGELFF.

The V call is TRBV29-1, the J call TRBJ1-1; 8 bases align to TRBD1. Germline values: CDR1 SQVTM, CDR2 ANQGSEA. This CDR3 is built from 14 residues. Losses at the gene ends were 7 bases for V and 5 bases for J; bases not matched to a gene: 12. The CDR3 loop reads CSANRGLRDTEAFF. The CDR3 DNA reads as TGCAGCGCAAACAGGGGGTTGAGAGATACTGAAGCTTTCTTT. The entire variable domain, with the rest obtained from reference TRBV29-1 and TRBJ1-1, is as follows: SAVISQKPSRDICQRGTSLTIQCQVDSQVTMMFWYRQQPGQSLTLIATANQGSEATYESGFVIDKFPISRPNLTFSTLTVSNMSPEDSSIYLCSANRGLRDTEAFFGQGTRLTVV.